This T cell receptor (beta chain) was captured in a study of blood T cell repertoires in COVID-19. Study-wide background: Nucleic acid was either cDNA or gDNA, and it came from T cells, B-cell-depleted T cells, or PBMCs.

Sequenced by immunoSEQ multiplex PCR; TCRdb stores in-frame clones only, minus some. In the table there are around 210,000 clones, approximately 85% of which are singletons. The TCR comes from a man aged 50-59 years with COVID-19, enrolled during active disease. The material sequenced was peripheral blood.

The CDR3 nucleotides read TGCGCCAGCAGCCCCCAGCCCACAGGGGGCAACACTGAAGCTTTCTTT. Translating it yields CASSPQPTGGNTEAFF. This rearrangement joins TRBV5-1 to TRBJ1-1; TRBD1 matches 9 bases. Germline assignment: CDR1 SGHRS and CDR2 YFSETQ. CDR3 size: 16 residues. V lost 4 bases to trimming and J lost 2 bases; unmatched junction nucleotides: 9.